This T cell receptor (beta chain) was recovered during a study of PD-L1 blockade in urothelial cancer. The wider study: About nine tenths of the roughly 29 patients comprised males who had bladder-origin urothelial cancer. Blood yielded a median of about 140,000 T cells per sample. Findings of the study overall: Better survival was predicted when blood TCR clonality before treatment fell below the median.

The V gene's germline CDR1 is MGHRA and CDR2 YSYEKL. This CDR3 region has 16 residues. V was clipped by 5 bases and J by 5 bases; unmatched bases: 14. Noted time point: peripheral blood 6 weeks after treatment start. Synthetic analogs of TCR templates were spiked into every PCR. Only in-frame clones appear in the TCRdb table, and some are missing; sequencing was by immunoSEQ multiplex PCR. The sample holds roughly 29,000 clones; under 90% are singletons and the top ten take around 3%. As regards this clone: The antigen is undetermined.

The chain is built from TRBV4-1 and TRBJ1-2; 7 nucleotides align to TRBD1. Sequences were derived from PBMCs, sampled around atezolizumab (anti-PD-L1) treatment. The clonotype was recovered from a man between 65 and 85 years old with urothelial cancer. The DNA of the CDR3 is TGCGCCAGCAGCAAAACCCGGGACAGAGGGGGTTATGGCTACACCTTC. Translation: CASSKTRDRGGYGYTF.